This TCR beta chain was captured by sequencing in a study of OX40 agonist ivuxolimab in advanced cancers. The V gene lost 1 base and the J gene lost 6 bases, with 16 bases spanning the gap. This CDR3 contains 15 residues. Germline V lookup: CDR1 MNHNS, CDR2 SASEGT. Libraries were prepared by immunoSEQ multiplex PCR; TCRdb keeps only in-frame clonotypes and omits some of them. There are some 59,000 clones in the sample; 90% occur only once, and 4.8% lies in the top ten. The source was CD4+ or CD8+ T cells sorted from blood, collected in a trial of the OX40 agonist ivuxolimab. This clonotype originated in an adult with an advanced solid tumor such as melanoma, head and neck, liver or kidney cancer. V usage is TRBV6-1 and J usage is TRBJ2-7; D is perhaps TRBD1 (6 bases). The CDR3 DNA reads as TGTGCCAGCAGTGAAGAGTACAGGGTAACGCGCGAGCAGTACTTC. This translates into CASSEEYRVTREQYF.